This T cell receptor beta chain appears in the sequencing data of a study of CD8 T cells in Susac syndrome. Study-wide context: Among sequenced Susac syndrome patients, about six had active disease and under ten were in remission. Patients with Susac syndrome were therapy-naive, on corticosteroids, or on intravenous immunoglobulin alone at the time that blood was drawn.

The authors reverse transcribed roughly 0.5 to 1 ug RNA with random hexamers. Each CDR3 protein gets one entry after TCRdb re-called the immunoSEQ multiplex PCR reads with MiXCR. This table has about 210,000 distinct CDR3 sequences, about 95% appearing once. It was negative isolation that provided the CD8+ and CD4+ T cells, whereas TEMRA cells were enriched by FACS. The CDR3 has 14 amino acids. V gave up 2 bases and J gave up 0 bases, with 7 bases separating them. CDR1 is MNHEY and CDR2 is SMNVEV in the germline V gene (reference sequence). This receptor was obtained from a human donor with Susac syndrome. The sample taken for sequencing was CD4+ T cells from PBMCs. The gene calls are TRBV27 and TRBJ1-1; a weak D match, TRBD1 (5 bases). The chain's CDR3 is CASSLRQMNTEAFF. DNA of the CDR3: TGTGCCAGCAGTTTACGACAGATGAACACTGAAGCTTTCTTT.